These 14 T cell receptor beta chains originate from one sample sequenced in a study of beta chain features in type 1 diabetes. General study points: Significant though moderate, a shortening of TCRB CDR3s appeared in all four CD4+ subsets of Type 1 diabetes patients.

Expressed TCRB transcripts got sequenced, as all isolated RNA was reverse transcribed. Using immunoSEQ multiplex PCR, the repertoire was profiled, and TCRdb retains in-frame clones only, with some absent. There are roughly 340,000 clones in the sample; approximately 12% occur only once, and 0.0095% to 0.013% lies in the top ten. For these receptors, no antigen is known. The sequenced sample was naive CD4+ T cells from blood. The receptor source for this set is a woman aged 18-29 years with type 1 diabetes.

This clone occurred a few times. This chain uses TRBV9 with TRBJ1-1, with 8 nucleotides matching TRBD1. Per the germline V gene, CDR1 is SGDLS and CDR2 is YYNGEE. The CDR3 is made up of 15 amino acids. Germline trimming cut 2 bases from V and 1 base from J; bases unmatched to any gene: 4. The CDR3 region is CASSVGGTGNTEAFF. The DNA for the CDR3 is TGTGCCAGCAGCGTGGGGGGGACAGGGAACACTGAAGCTTTCTTT.

This clone has more than one count but fewer than ten. The rearrangement uses TRBV7-2 and TRBJ2-1, with D uncertain. Germline loops: CDR1 SGHTA, CDR2 FQGNSA. The CDR3 loop spans 15 amino acids. Trimming shortened V by 5 bases and J by 2 bases, and 13 bases separated the two germline ends. The CDR3 bases are TGTGCCAGCAGCCAGATGGGCTATACCTACAATGAGCAGTTCTTC. It yields the protein CASSQMGYTYNEQFF.

This clone was found a few times. CDR3 protein: CASSPEREGEQFF. DNA for the CDR3: TGTGCCAGCTCACCGGAACGGGAGGGAGAGCAGTTCTTC. This chain joins TRBV18 and TRBJ2-1, with 8 bases fitting TRBD2. The V gene's germline CDR1 is KGHSH and CDR2 LQKENI. The CDR3 runs 13 residues. V lost 3 bases to trimming and J lost 10 bases; unmatched junction nucleotides: 5. The complete variable domain, with remaining parts taken from reference TRBV18 and TRBJ2-1, reads NAGVMQNPRHLVRRRGQEARLRCSPMKGHSHVYWYRQLPEEGLKFMVYLQKENIIDESGMPKERFSAEFPKEGPSILRIQQVVRGDSAAYFCASSPEREGEQFFGPGTRLTVL.

The gene calls are TRBV18 and TRBJ2-7; D is ambiguous. This CDR3 comprises 14 residues. Trimming left V 3 bases short and J 0 bases short, with 9 bases between. From germline, CDR1 is KGHSH and CDR2 LQKENI. The CDR3 spells CASSPRDTSYEQYF. The DNA for the CDR3 is TGTGCCAGCTCACCTCGCGACACCTCCTACGAGCAGTACTTC.

The V gene is TRBV11-2, the J gene TRBJ2-3; a possible D gene is TRBD2 (6 bases). This CDR3 spans 13 amino acids. V was pared by 6 bases and J by 0 bases, with 7 bases between. Germline CDR1 is SGHAT and CDR2 is FQNNGV. The CDR3 bases are TGTGCCAGCAGTAGCGGCAGCACAGATACGCAGTATTTT. Translating it yields CASSSGSTDTQYF.

The chain uses TRBV12-5 and TRBJ2-7; D call uncertain. CDR1 and CDR2 (germline): LGHNT, FRNRAP. Trimming took 7 bases from V and 3 from J, leaving 13 bases between them. The CDR3 runs 13 residues. The CDR3 region is CASATGISYEQYF. For the CDR3, the DNA is TGTGCTAGTGCAACGGGTATAAGCTACGAGCAGTACTTC. The complete variable domain, with remaining parts taken from reference TRBV12-5 and TRBJ2-7, reads DARVTQTPRHKVTEMGQEVTMRCQPILGHNTVFWYRQTMMQGLELLAYFRNRAPLDDSGMPKDRFSAEMPDATLATLKIQPSEPRDSAVYFCASATGISYEQYFGPGTRLTVT.

Only a few counts were recorded for this clone. This chain joins TRBV6-5 and TRBJ2-7, with 12 bases lining up with TRBD2. Losses at the gene ends were 6 bases for V and 2 bases for J; bases not matched to a gene: 5. The CDR3 spans 15 residues. Germline values: CDR1 MNHEY, CDR2 SVGAGI. The CDR3 here is CASSLTSGGTYEQYF. CDR3 DNA: TGTGCCAGCAGCCTTACTAGCGGGGGGACCTACGAGCAGTACTTC.

This clone was found a few times. The chain carries TRBV5-4 and TRBJ2-3; 9 bases align to TRBD2. Trimming cost V 0 bases and J 5 bases; bases outside gene matches: 10. CDR3 size: 17 residues. Germline V CDR1 and CDR2: SGHNT, YYREEE (reference sequence). DNA for the CDR3: TGTGCCAGCAGCTTGGAAGTTGCGGGAGCGGGAGGAGATACGCAGTATTTT. This codes for CASSLEVAGAGGDTQYF.

The V call is TRBV7-2, the J call TRBJ1-1; D is ambiguous. This CDR3 contains 11 residues. The V and J ends lost 7 bases and 0 bases respectively, with 3 bases between them. Germline V gene sequence: CDR1 SGHTA, CDR2 FQGNSA. For the CDR3, the DNA is TGTGCCAGCATTATGAACACTGAAGCTTTCTTT. Protein product: CASIMNTEAFF.

The table lists this clone with a few counts. The V and J genes are TRBV30 and TRBJ1-1, with D possibly being TRBD1 (5 bases). Germline CDR1 and CDR2: GTSNPN and SVGIG (reference sequence). The CDR3 sequence is 14 residues long. Deletions cut 3 bases from V and 4 bases from J, with 15 bases between. The CDR3 DNA reads as TGTGCCTGGAGGTTGATAACGGGGGGCACTGAAGCTTTCTTT. It specifies CAWRLITGGTEAFF.

This clone was detected a few times. The gene calls are TRBV14 and TRBJ2-1; D remains ambiguous. Trimming took off 0 bases at V and 0 bases at J, with 9 bases between the two ends. This CDR3 has 16 amino acids. Germline V gene lookup returns CDR1 SGHDN and CDR2 FVKESK. CDR3: CASSQDFTVSYNEQFF. CDR3 nucleotide sequence: TGTGCCAGCAGCCAAGATTTCACGGTCTCCTACAATGAGCAGTTCTTC.

This clone was counted only a few times. This specimen includes other DNA sequences encoding the same CDR3. In DNA, the CDR3 is TGTGCCAGCAGCCCGGGCACAGATACGCAGTATTTT. Protein sequence: CASSPGTDTQYF. V and J are TRBV7-2 and TRBJ2-3; D remains ambiguous. The CDR3 covers 12 residues. Trimming took off 5 bases at V and 1 base at J, with 4 bases between the two ends. Germline V gene lookup returns CDR1 SGHTA and CDR2 FQGNSA.

The chain carries TRBV7-2 and TRBJ2-7, with TRBD1 matching over 7 bases. The CDR3 loop spans 14 amino acids. Germline lookup yields CDR1 SGHTA and CDR2 FQGNSA. The trim removed 5 bases at V and 3 bases at J, leaving 7 bases unmatched. CDR3 sequence: CASSPRQGIYEQYF. CDR3 bases: TGTGCCAGCAGCCCCAGACAGGGAATCTACGAGCAGTACTTC.

There are a few counts of this clone. V is TRBV7-9 and J is TRBJ2-3; 9 positions agree with TRBD2. The length of the CDR3 is 15 residues. J lost 0 bases, V lost 4 bases, and 2 bases had no gene match. Germline V gene data show CDR1 as SEHNR and CDR2 as FQNEAQ (reference sequence). CDR3 coding DNA: TGTGCCAGCAGCTCGCTAGCGGGGAGCACAGATACGCAGTATTTT. It codes for CASSSLAGSTDTQYF.